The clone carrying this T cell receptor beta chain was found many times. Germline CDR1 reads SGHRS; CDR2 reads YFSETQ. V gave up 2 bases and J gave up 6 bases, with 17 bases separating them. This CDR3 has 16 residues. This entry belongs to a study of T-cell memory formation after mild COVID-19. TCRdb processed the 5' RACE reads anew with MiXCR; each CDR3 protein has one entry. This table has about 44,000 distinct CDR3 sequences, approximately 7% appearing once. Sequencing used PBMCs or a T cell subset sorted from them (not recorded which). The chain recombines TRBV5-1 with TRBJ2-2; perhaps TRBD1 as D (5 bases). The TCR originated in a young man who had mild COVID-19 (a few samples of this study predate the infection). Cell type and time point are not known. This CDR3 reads CASSLEGAQVSGELFF. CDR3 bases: TGCGCCAGCAGCTTAGAAGGGGCCCAAGTATCCGGGGAGCTGTTTTTT. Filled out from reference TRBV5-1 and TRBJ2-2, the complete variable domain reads KAGVTQTPRYLIKTRGQQVTLSCSPISGHRSVSWYQQTPGQGLQFLFEYFSETQRNKGNFPGRFSGRQFSNSRSEMNVSTLELGDSALYLCASSLEGAQVSGELFFGEGSRLTVL.